This TCR beta chain originates from a study of blood T cell repertoires in COVID-19. Study overall: Samples taken during acute and convalescent COVID-19 were collected in the United States, Italy and Spain. In each case, the material was cDNA or gDNA derived from T cells, B-cell-depleted T cells, or PBMCs.

Participant-reported clinical history was the basis for cohort assignment. In the authors' methods: Reference gene primer amplification gave nucleated cell count estimates. The method was immunoSEQ multiplex PCR; TCRdb's version includes in-frame clones alone and lacks a portion of them. D and trimming were read from the DNA, whereas the V and J calls and clone size are those reported in that table. Among more than 200,000 clones listed, roughly 89% were seen once. The germline V gene has CDR1 MDHEN and CDR2 SYDVKM. The V segment lost 6 bases and the J segment 4 bases; nucleotides outside the gene matches: 7. The CDR3 loop spans 14 amino acids.

The sequencing input was PBMCs or T cells enriched from blood (not recorded which). This sequence originates from a woman under 40 who had recovered from COVID-19. V is TRBV28 and J is TRBJ1-2; 8 bases match TRBD1. The chain's CDR3 is CASRREDRAYGYTF. The CDR3 bases are TGTGCCAGCAGACGAGAGGACAGGGCCTATGGCTACACCTTC.